This T cell receptor (beta chain) was sequenced during a study of blood T cells in healthy people across ages. Study-level findings and limits: TCR beta diversity per million T cells fell roughly linearly with age.

The table lists this clonotype with a count of one. Its antigen is unknown. The second PCR ran roughly 6 to 11 cycles with a sample-barcoded 5' primer and J-beta primers. MiXCR was run by TCRdb on the 5' RACE reads, yielding one entry per CDR3 protein. The sample contains 730,000 or so distinct CDR3 sequences, around 41% of which appear only once. Each donor was a healthy Caucasian individual from Russia, aged roughly 6 to 95. The germline gives CDR1 LGHDT, CDR2 YNNKEL (reference sequence). This CDR3 region has 13 residues. The sequenced material came from blood. The rearrangement joins TRBV3-1 to TRBJ2-1; unclear D gene. The J call may not be correct, given that the DNA end is closer to TRBJ2-7. The source of this sequence is a man older than 75 in good health. Here the CDR3 DNA reads TGTGCCAGCACCTTGAGCTCCTACAATGAGCAGTACTTC. As protein: CASTLSSYNEQYF.